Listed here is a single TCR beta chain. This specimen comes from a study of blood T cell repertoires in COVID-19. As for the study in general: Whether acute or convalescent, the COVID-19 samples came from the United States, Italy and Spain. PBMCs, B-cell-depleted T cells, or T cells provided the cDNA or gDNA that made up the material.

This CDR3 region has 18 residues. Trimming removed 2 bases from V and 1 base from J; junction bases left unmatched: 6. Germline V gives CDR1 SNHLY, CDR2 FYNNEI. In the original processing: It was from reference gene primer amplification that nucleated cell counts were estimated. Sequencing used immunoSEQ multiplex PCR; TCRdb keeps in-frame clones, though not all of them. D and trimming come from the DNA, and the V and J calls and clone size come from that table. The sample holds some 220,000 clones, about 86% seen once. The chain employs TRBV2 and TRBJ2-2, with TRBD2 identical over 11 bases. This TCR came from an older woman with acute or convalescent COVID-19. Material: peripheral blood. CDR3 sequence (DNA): TGTGCCAGCAGTGAAAGGGCTAGCGGGGGGATGAACACCGGGGAGCTGTTTTTT. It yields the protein CASSERASGGMNTGELFF. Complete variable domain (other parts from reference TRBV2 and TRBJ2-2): EPEVTQTPSHQVTQMGQEVILRCVPISNHLYFYWYRQILGQKVEFLVSFYNNEISEKSEIFDDQFSVERPDGSNFTLKIRSTKLEDSAMYFCASSERASGGMNTGELFFGEGSRLTVL.